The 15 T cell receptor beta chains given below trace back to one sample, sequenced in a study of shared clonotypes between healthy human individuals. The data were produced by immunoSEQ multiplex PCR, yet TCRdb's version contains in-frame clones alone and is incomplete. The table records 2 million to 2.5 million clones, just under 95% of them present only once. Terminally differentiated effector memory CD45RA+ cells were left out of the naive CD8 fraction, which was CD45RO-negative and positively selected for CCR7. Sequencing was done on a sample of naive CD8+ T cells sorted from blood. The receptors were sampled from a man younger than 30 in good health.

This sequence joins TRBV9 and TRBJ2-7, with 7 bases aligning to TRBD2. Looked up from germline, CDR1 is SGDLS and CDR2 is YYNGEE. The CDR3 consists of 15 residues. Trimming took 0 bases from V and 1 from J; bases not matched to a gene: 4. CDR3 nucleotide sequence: TGTGCCAGCAGCGTAGCCAGCGGGGTATCCTACGAGCAGTACTTC. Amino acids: CASSVASGVSYEQYF.

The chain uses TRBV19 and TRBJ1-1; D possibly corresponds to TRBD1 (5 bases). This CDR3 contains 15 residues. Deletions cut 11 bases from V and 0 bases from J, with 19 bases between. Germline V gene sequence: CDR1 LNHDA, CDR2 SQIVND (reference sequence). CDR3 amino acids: CASYLGPGLNTEAFF. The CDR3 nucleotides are TGTGCCTCGTATTTAGGGCCGGGGCTGAACACTGAAGCTTTCTTT.

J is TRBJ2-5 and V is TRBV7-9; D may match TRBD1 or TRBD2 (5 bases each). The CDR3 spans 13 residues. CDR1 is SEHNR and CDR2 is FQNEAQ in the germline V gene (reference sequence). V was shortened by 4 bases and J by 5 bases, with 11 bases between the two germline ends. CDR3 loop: CASSSGTDETQYF. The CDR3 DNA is TGTGCCAGCAGCTCTGGGACGGATGAGACCCAGTACTTC. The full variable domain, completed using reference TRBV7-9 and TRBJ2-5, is DTGVSQNPRHKITKRGQNVTFRCDPISEHNRLYWYRQTLGQGPEFLTYFQNEAQLEKSRLLSDRFSAERPKGSFSTLEIQRTEQGDSAMYLCASSSGTDETQYFGPGTRLLVL.

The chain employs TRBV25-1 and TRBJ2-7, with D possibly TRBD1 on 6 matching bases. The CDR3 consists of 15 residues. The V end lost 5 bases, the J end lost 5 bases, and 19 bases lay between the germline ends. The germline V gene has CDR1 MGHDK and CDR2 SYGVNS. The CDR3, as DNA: TGTGCCAGCAGTCCCCTGGTAGGGGGTACCAACGAGCAGTACTTC. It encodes CASSPLVGGTNEQYF.

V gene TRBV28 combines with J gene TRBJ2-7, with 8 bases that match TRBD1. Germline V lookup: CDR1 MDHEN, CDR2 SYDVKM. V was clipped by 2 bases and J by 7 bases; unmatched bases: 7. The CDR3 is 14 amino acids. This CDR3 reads CASSLQDRAREQYF. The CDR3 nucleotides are TGTGCCAGCAGTTTACAGGACAGGGCGAGGGAGCAGTACTTC. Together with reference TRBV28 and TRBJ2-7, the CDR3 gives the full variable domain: DVKVTQSSRYLVKRTGEKVFLECVQDMDHENMFWYRQDPGLGLRLIYFSYDVKMKEKGDIPEGYSVSREKKERFSLILESASTNQTSMYLCASSLQDRAREQYFGPGTRLTVT.

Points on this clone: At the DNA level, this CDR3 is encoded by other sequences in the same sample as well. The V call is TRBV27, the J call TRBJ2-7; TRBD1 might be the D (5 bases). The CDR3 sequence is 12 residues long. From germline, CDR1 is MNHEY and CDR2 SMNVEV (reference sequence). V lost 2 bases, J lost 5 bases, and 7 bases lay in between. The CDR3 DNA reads TGTGCCAGCAGTTTAAGGGGTCACGAGCAGTACTTC. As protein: CASSLRGHEQYF.

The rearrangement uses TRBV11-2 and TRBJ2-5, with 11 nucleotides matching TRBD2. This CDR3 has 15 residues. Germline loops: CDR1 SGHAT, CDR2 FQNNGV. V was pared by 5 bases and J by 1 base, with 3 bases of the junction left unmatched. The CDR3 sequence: CASSQLAGGQETQYF. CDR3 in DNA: TGTGCCAGCAGCCAGCTAGCGGGAGGCCAAGAGACCCAGTACTTC.

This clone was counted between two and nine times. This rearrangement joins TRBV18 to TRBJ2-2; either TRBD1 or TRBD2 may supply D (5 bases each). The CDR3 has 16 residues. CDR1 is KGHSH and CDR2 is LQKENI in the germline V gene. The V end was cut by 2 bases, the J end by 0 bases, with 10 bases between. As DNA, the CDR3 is TGTGCCAGCTCACCAGGTGGGGACGCGAACACCGGGGAGCTGTTTTTT. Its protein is CASSPGGDANTGELFF.

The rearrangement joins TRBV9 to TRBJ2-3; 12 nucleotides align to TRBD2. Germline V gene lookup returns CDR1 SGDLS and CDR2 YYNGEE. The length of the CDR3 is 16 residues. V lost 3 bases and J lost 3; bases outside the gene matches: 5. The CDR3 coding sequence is TGTGCCAGCAGCGCACCACTAGCGGGAGGAACAGATACGCAGTATTTT. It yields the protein CASSAPLAGGTDTQYF.

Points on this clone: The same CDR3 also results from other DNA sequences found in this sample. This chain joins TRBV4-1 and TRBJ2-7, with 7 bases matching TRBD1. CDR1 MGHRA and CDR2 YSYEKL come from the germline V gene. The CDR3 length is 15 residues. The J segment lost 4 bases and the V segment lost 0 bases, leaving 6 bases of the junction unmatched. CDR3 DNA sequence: TGCGCCAGCAGCCAAGAGAGGACAGGTGCTTACGAGCAGTACTTC. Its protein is CASSQERTGAYEQYF.

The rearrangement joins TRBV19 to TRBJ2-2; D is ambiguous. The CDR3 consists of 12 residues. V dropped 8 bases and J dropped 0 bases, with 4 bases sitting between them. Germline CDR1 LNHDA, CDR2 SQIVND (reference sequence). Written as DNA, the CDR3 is TGTGCCAGTCTTCCGAACACCGGGGAGCTGTTTTTT. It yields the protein CASLPNTGELFF.

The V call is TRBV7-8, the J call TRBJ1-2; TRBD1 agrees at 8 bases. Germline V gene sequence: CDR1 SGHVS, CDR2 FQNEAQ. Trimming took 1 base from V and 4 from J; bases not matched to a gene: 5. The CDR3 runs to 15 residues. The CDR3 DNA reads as TGTGCCAGCAGCTTAGGAAACAGGGGGGCCTATGGCTACACCTTC. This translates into CASSLGNRGAYGYTF.

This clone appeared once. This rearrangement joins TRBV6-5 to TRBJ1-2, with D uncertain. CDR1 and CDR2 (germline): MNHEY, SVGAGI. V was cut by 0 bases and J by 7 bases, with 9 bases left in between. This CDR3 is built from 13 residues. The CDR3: CASSYSGEGGYTF. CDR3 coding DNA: TGTGCCAGCAGTTACTCCGGGGAGGGTGGCTACACCTTC.

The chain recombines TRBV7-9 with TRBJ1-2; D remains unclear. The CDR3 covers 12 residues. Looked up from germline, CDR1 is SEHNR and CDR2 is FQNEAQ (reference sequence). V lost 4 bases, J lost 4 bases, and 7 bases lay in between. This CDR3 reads CASSSGGYGYTF. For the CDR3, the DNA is TGTGCCAGCAGCTCAGGAGGCTATGGCTACACCTTC. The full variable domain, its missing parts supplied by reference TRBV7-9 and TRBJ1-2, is DTGVSQNPRHKITKRGQNVTFRCDPISEHNRLYWYRQTLGQGPEFLTYFQNEAQLEKSRLLSDRFSAERPKGSFSTLEIQRTEQGDSAMYLCASSSGGYGYTFGSGTRLTVV.

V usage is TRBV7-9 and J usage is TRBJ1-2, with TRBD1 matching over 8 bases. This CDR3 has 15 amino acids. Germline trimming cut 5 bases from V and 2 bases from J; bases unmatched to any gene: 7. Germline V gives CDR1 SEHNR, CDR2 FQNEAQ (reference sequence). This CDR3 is CASSPDRTGNYGYTF. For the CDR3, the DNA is TGTGCCAGCAGCCCCGACCGGACAGGGAACTATGGCTACACCTTC.